This TCR beta chain stems from a study of CD8+ T cells in alopecia areata. This sample's treatment: oral pan-JAK inhibitor, 5-10 mg twice daily. Trimming took off 0 bases at V and 1 base at J, with 6 bases between the two ends. This CDR3 comprises 13 residues. From germline, CDR1 is GTSNPN and CDR2 SVGIG (reference sequence). This clone was recorded once. Other DNA variants within this sample encode the same CDR3. The authors extracted RNA and reverse transcribed it into cDNA as the sequencing template. Produced via immunoSEQ multiplex PCR; TCRdb's table is partial and in-frame only. The sample records about 210,000 clones, roughly 64% being singletons.

The clonotype was recovered from a human donor with alopecia areata. Sequencing was performed on CD4+ T cells sorted from blood, taken at week 4, from a patient treated with tofacitinib. V is TRBV30 and J is TRBJ1-1; D gene unclear. The CDR3, as DNA: TGTGCCTGGAGTGTAGGGCGGAACACTGAAGCTTTCTTT. Protein sequence: CAWSVGRNTEAFF. Full variable domain (remainder filled in from reference TRBV30 and TRBJ1-1): SQTIHQWPATLVQPVGSPLSLECTVEGTSNPNLYWYRQAAGRGLQLLFYSVGIGQISSEVPQNLSASRPQDRQFILSSKKLLLSDSGFYLCAWSVGRNTEAFFGQGTRLTVV.